The present T cell receptor (beta chain) was sequenced within a study of cytomegalovirus exposure and HLA in healthy donors. Notes on the study in general: Cytomegalovirus-associated status was assigned to about 160 TCR beta chains.

Clones were read by immunoSEQ multiplex PCR, and TCRdb kept only the in-frame ones, dropping some. The sample shows some 330,000 clones, about nine tenths of them seen only once. Worth noting for this clone: The target antigen is unknown.

V was trimmed by 4 bases and J by 6 bases, leaving 16 bases between them. The CDR3 extends over 14 amino acids. Germline V gene sequence: CDR1 SGHTA, CDR2 FQGTGA. While the first cohort had 700 or so subjects, the donors belonged to the separate validation cohort of fewer than 150 subjects. The specimen sequenced was PBMCs. This sequence joins TRBV7-3 and TRBJ2-7, with a weak D call TRBD2 (6 bases). The receptor's source is a woman under 30 in good health and CMV-seronegative. CDR3 nucleotide sequence: TGTGCCAGCAGCTCCGAAGGAGGGTGGAGCGAGCAGTACTTC. Its translation: CASSSEGGWSEQYF.